The 8 T cell receptor beta chains listed next were all sequenced from one sample in a study of T cell responses to AZD1222 COVID-19 vaccine. Sequencing was performed with immunoSEQ multiplex PCR; in TCRdb, only in-frame clones are kept and a portion is missing. The profile shows about 170,000 clones, 87% of them singletons. Sequences were derived from peripheral blood, sampled 28 days after the second AZD1222 dose. All receptors come from an adult who received the AZD1222 COVID-19 vaccine.

The chain uses TRBV11-2 and TRBJ2-4; no definite D call. The length of the CDR3 is 14 residues. The V end was cut by 0 bases, the J end by 9 bases, with 12 bases between. The germline gives CDR1 SGHAT, CDR2 FQNNGV. The CDR3 coding sequence is TGTGCCAGCAGCTTAGAGTCCCCACCTAGCATTCAGTACTTC. Translated, it gives CASSLESPPSIQYF.

This chain connects TRBV10-3 to TRBJ1-2; TRBD1 matches at 9 bases. The CDR3 contains 15 residues. Germline V gene lookup returns CDR1 ENHRY and CDR2 SYGVKD. The V and J ends lost 6 bases and 4 bases, in that order; junction bases with no gene match: 9. Written as DNA, the CDR3 is TGTGCCATCAGCGGGGACAGGGAAGGCGGCTATGGCTACACCTTC. This gives the protein CAISGDREGGYGYTF.

The genes are TRBV10-2 and TRBJ1-3; D gene unclear. This CDR3 has 16 amino acids. The V end lost 2 bases, the J end lost 3 bases, and 14 bases lay between the germline ends. Germline V gives CDR1 WSHSY, CDR2 SAAADI. The CDR3 coding sequence is TGCGCCAGCAGTGAGATCGGCGGAGGCTTTGGAAACACCATATATTTT. Translation gives CASSEIGGGFGNTIYF.

The chain links TRBV5-5 to TRBJ1-5; D remains ambiguous. This CDR3 has 15 residues. Germline CDR1 is SGHKS and CDR2 is YYEKEE (reference sequence). V was clipped by 5 bases and J by 0 bases, with 12 bases between them. This chain's CDR3 is CASSAGEYSNQPQHF. The CDR3 nucleotides are TGTGCCAGCAGTGCCGGGGAATATAGCAATCAGCCCCAGCATTTT.

The J gene is TRBJ1-1, the V gene TRBV14; D perhaps matches TRBD1 (5 bases). Trimming pared 0 bases from V and 3 bases from J, leaving 11 bases between. Germline-derived CDR1 and CDR2 are SGHDN and FVKESK. The CDR3 has 15 residues. DNA for the CDR3: TGTGCCAGCAGCCAAGAGTCCAGGGCCTACACTGAAGCTTTCTTT. Translation gives CASSQESRAYTEAFF.

The V and J genes are TRBV5-1 and TRBJ1-5; D is unresolved. This CDR3 is built from 13 residues. The germline V gene has CDR1 SGHRS and CDR2 YFSETQ. Trimming took off 7 bases at V and 5 bases at J, with 13 bases between the two ends. In DNA, the CDR3 is TGCGCCAGCGCAACAGATATCGATCAGCCCCAGCATTTT. Translation gives CASATDIDQPQHF.

This clone was recorded a few times. The chain uses TRBV6-5 and TRBJ1-2, with D hard to call. The CDR3 loop spans 13 amino acids. Germline-derived CDR1 and CDR2 are MNHEY and SVGAGI. V dropped 8 bases and J dropped 1 base, with 11 bases sitting between them. The CDR3 DNA is TGTGCCAGCCAAAGGCTGGGTAACTATGGCTACACCTTC. It specifies CASQRLGNYGYTF.

V gene TRBV7-9 combines with J gene TRBJ1-1; no clear D gene. Germline V CDR1 and CDR2: SEHNR, FQNEAQ (reference sequence). The CDR3 extends over 14 amino acids. V lost 5 bases and J 1 base, leaving 11 bases between the germline ends. The CDR3 protein is CASSAPSANTEAFF. CDR3 nucleotide sequence: TGTGCCAGCAGCGCCCCATCAGCGAACACTGAAGCTTTCTTT.